The 2 T cell receptor beta chains in this list originate from one sample, sequenced in a study of blood T cell repertoires in COVID-19. Here immunoSEQ multiplex PCR was the method, and the copy in TCRdb shows in-frame clones only, minus some. The table records about 410,000 clones, just over 85% of them present only once. The sample taken for sequencing was peripheral blood. These receptors were taken from a woman in her twenties or thirties with active or convalescent COVID-19.

The V gene is TRBV18, the J gene TRBJ2-1; 13 nucleotides line up with TRBD2. The trim removed 0 bases at V and 7 bases at J, leaving 3 bases unmatched. CDR3 length: 16 amino acids. Germline loops: CDR1 KGHSH, CDR2 LQKENI. The CDR3 is CASSPPWTSGSNEQFF. CDR3 in DNA: TGTGCCAGCTCACCACCGTGGACTAGCGGGAGTAATGAGCAGTTCTTC.

CDR3 sequence: CAWRGGDGAGNTIYF. The CDR3 nucleotides read TGTGCCTGGAGGGGAGGGGATGGTGCTGGAAACACCATATATTTT. This chain joins TRBV30 and TRBJ1-3, with D possibly being TRBD1 (5 bases). The CDR3 totals 15 residues. CDR1 is GTSNPN and CDR2 is SVGIG in the germline V gene (reference sequence). The V end lost 3 bases, the J end lost 2 bases, and 14 bases lay between the germline ends.